Shown below are 24 T cell receptor beta chains from a single sample sequenced in a study of blood T cells in healthy people across ages. The use of a sample-barcoded 5' primer and a J-beta primer mix characterized a second PCR of roughly 6 to 11 cycles. TCRdb passed the 5' RACE reads through MiXCR, listing each CDR3 protein once. The table shows under 850,000 distinct CDR3 sequences, with under 40% occurring only once. Input material: blood. Every receptor here comes from a man in his late teens or twenties in good health.

There are many counts of this clonotype. This chain joins TRBV30 and TRBJ2-7; 9 nucleotides align to TRBD1. From germline, CDR1 is GTSNPN and CDR2 SVGIG (reference sequence). V shed 0 bases and J 7 bases; nucleotides not matched to a gene: 4. This CDR3 has 13 amino acids. The CDR3 coding sequence is TGTGCCTGGAGTGTGGACAGGGGTAGGGAGCAGTACTTC. Protein: CAWSVDRGREQYF.

J is TRBJ2-1 and V is TRBV9, with a weak D call TRBD1 (6 bases). The ends were cut back, 4 bases at V and 0 bases at J, with 14 bases in the middle. The CDR3 is made up of 16 amino acids. Germline CDR1 SGDLS, CDR2 YYNGEE. Here the CDR3 reads CASSPYRVSSYNEQFF. The CDR3 region has the DNA TGTGCCAGCAGCCCGTACAGGGTTAGCTCCTACAATGAGCAGTTCTTC. Supplemented by reference TRBV9 and TRBJ2-1, the full variable domain reads DSGVTQTPKHLITATGQRVTLRCSPRSGDLSVYWYQQSLDQGLQFLIQYYNGEERAKGNILERFSAQQFPDLHSELNLSSLELGDSALYFCASSPYRVSSYNEQFFGPGTRLTVL.

Comments on this clonotype: A junction end diverges from the germline sequence, so it may reflect a read error. Written as DNA, the CDR3 is TGCAGTGCTAGAAAAGTGGAGGCGGCCTCCTACATTGAGCAGTTCTTC. It encodes CSARKVEAASYIEQFF. The rearrangement links TRBV20-1 to TRBJ2-1, with D possibly being TRBD2 (5 bases). Germline V gives CDR1 DFQATT, CDR2 SNEGSKA (reference sequence). This CDR3 region has 16 residues.

The chain has TRBV6-2 or TRBV6-3 and TRBJ2-1; D perhaps matches TRBD2 (6 bases). Germline-derived CDR1 and CDR2 are MNHEY and SVGEGT. V lost 0 bases and J 12 bases, leaving 15 bases between the germline ends. CDR3 length: 14 amino acids. In nucleotides, the CDR3 is TGTGCCAGCAGTTACTCGGACTGGGGAGGTGCGCAGTTCTTC. It codes for CASSYSDWGGAQFF.

The rearrangement links TRBV2 to TRBJ2-7; the match to TRBD1 covers 7 bases. This CDR3 region has 16 residues. Germline V gene lookup returns CDR1 SNHLY and CDR2 FYNNEI. The V and J ends lost 5 bases and 4 bases, in that order; junction bases with no gene match: 14. CDR3 region: CASSQTLSYRGYEQYF. The CDR3 DNA reads as TGTGCCAGCAGTCAGACGCTATCTTACAGGGGTTACGAGCAGTACTTC.

Worth noting for this clonotype: At one end the junction does not follow the germline gene, possibly because of a read error. The V and J genes are TRBV12-3 or TRBV12-4 and TRBJ1-2; D is unresolved. This CDR3 spans 12 amino acids. CDR3 coding DNA: TGTGCCAGCAGTTTGGCTAACTATGGCCACACCTTC. This sequence encodes CASSLANYGHTF.

This clonotype was seen only a few times. The chain recombines TRBV5-5 with TRBJ2-5; 8 nucleotides line up with TRBD1. Germline trimming cut 0 bases from V and 1 base from J; bases unmatched to any gene: 5. The CDR3 has 16 amino acids. From germline, CDR1 is SGHKS and CDR2 YYEKEE (reference sequence). CDR3 protein: CASSLGTGSFQETQYF. The CDR3 DNA follows: TGTGCCAGCAGCTTGGGGACAGGGAGTTTCCAAGAGACCCAGTACTTC. The entire variable domain, with the rest obtained from reference TRBV5-5 and TRBJ2-5, is as follows: DAGVTQSPTHLIKTRGQQVTLRCSPISGHKSVSWYQQVLGQGPQFIFQYYEKEERGRGNFPDRFSARQFPNYSSELNVNALLLGDSALYLCASSLGTGSFQETQYFGPGTRLLVL.

This clonotype was seen ten or more times. CDR3 loop: CASSQDPGDVNYGYTF. As DNA, the CDR3 is TGCGCCAGCAGCCAAGATCCAGGAGACGTAAACTATGGCTACACCTTC. The rearrangement joins TRBV4-3 to TRBJ1-2; D gene ambiguous. Germline assignment: CDR1 LGHNA and CDR2 YSLEER. V was shortened by 0 bases and J by 2 bases, with 13 bases between the two germline ends. There are 16 residues in the CDR3.

This clonotype was counted a single time. It may be a read error: a sequence one base away is much more abundant. V usage is TRBV5-5 and J usage is TRBJ2-5; 7 bases fit TRBD1. CDR1 and CDR2 (germline): SGHKS, YYEKEE (reference sequence). Trimming cost V 4 bases and J 5 bases; bases outside gene matches: 17. The length of the CDR3 is 17 residues. In nucleotides, the CDR3 is TGTGCCAGCAGCCATCCAATGGGGGAACTACAGGGGGAGACCCAGTACTTC. Translated: CASSHPMGELQGETQYF. Variable domain in full (rest from reference TRBV5-5 and TRBJ2-5): DAGVTQSPTHLIKTRGQQVTLRCSPISGHKSVSWYQQVLGQGPQFIFQYYEKEERGRGNFPDRFSARQFPNYSSELNVNALLLGDSALYLCASSHPMGELQGETQYFGPGTRLLVL.

V is TRBV12-3 or TRBV12-4 and J is TRBJ2-2; D not resolved. The germline V and J ends were trimmed by 3 bases and 1 base, with 6 bases remaining between them. This CDR3 has 14 amino acids. The CDR3 is CASSLQENTGELFF. The CDR3 nucleotides read TGTGCCAGCAGTTTGCAGGAGAACACCGGGGAGCTGTTTTTT.

The V and J genes are TRBV7-9 and TRBJ1-1; 9 positions agree with TRBD1. The CDR3 runs to 14 residues. From germline, CDR1 is SEHNR and CDR2 FQNEAQ (reference sequence). With 4 bases clipped from V and 3 bases from J, the junction kept 3 bases outside the gene matches. The CDR3 nucleotides read TGTGCCAGCAGCTCCGGACAGGGGCACACTGAAGCTTTCTTT. Translation: CASSSGQGHTEAFF.

The chain carries TRBV5-1 and TRBJ2-3, with 9 bases aligning to TRBD2. The junction had 6 bases not matched to a gene; V was cut back by 4 bases and J by 3 bases. In germline, CDR1 is SGHRS, CDR2 YFSETQ. This CDR3 is 15 amino acids long. This CDR3 reads CASSLTSGLTDTQYF. CDR3 DNA: TGCGCCAGCAGCCTAACTAGCGGGCTTACAGATACGCAGTATTTT. Based on the CDR3 plus reference TRBV5-1 and TRBJ2-3, the full variable domain is KAGVTQTPRYLIKTRGQQVTLSCSPISGHRSVSWYQQTPGQGLQFLFEYFSETQRNKGNFPGRFSGRQFSNSRSEMNVSTLELGDSALYLCASSLTSGLTDTQYFGPGTRLTVL.

This clonotype was counted at least ten times. V and J are TRBV4-1 and TRBJ1-1; D is perhaps TRBD1 (5 bases). V was shortened by 4 bases and J by 0 bases, with 12 bases between the two germline ends. The CDR3 consists of 15 residues. Germline-derived CDR1 and CDR2 are MGHRA and YSYEKL. The CDR3: CASSPRDSMNTEAFF. In nucleotides, the CDR3 is TGCGCCAGCAGCCCCCGAGACAGCATGAACACTGAAGCTTTCTTT.

This clonotype was seen only a few times. The chain links TRBV20-1 to TRBJ1-1, with D unclear. Germline CDR1 and CDR2: DFQATT and SNEGSKA (reference sequence). There are 15 residues in the CDR3. The V end was cut by 3 bases, the J end by 0 bases, with 14 bases between. For the CDR3, the DNA is TGCAGTGCTAGTAACATCCTCTTCATGAACACTGAAGCTTTCTTT. This codes for CSASNILFMNTEAFF.

This rearrangement joins TRBV12-3 or TRBV12-4 to TRBJ1-2; D is undetermined. The CDR3 extends over 16 amino acids. The V end was cut by 8 bases, the J end by 5 bases, with 24 bases between. The CDR3 nucleotides are TGTGCCAGCCTCCACGTAGGTGGGAACTCTCAGTATGGCTACACCTTC. It specifies CASLHVGGNSQYGYTF.

This clonotype was seen repeatedly, ten times or more. An end of the junction does not agree with germline; a read error may underlie this. The chain carries TRBV7-9 and TRBJ2-3; TRBD1 matches at 7 bases. Germline-derived CDR1 and CDR2 are SEHNR and FQNEAQ (reference sequence). CDR3 length: 15 residues. This CDR3 is CASSPTGTLTDTQYF. DNA of the CDR3: TGCGCCAGCAGCCCGACAGGGACCCTCACAGATACGCAGTATTTT.

This chain uses TRBV9 with TRBJ1-2; no definite D call. The germline gives CDR1 SGDLS, CDR2 YYNGEE. Trimming stripped 4 bases from V and 0 bases from J, with 16 bases between. This CDR3 is 16 amino acids long. The CDR3, as DNA: TGTGCCAGCAGCTCCGGAGAGACTCTTCCTAACTATGGCTACACCTTC. Translation: CASSSGETLPNYGYTF.

The CDR3 nucleotides read TGTGCCAGCAGCCAAGGGGACAGGGCCGTCGGGGAGCTGTTTTTT. Its protein product is CASSQGDRAVGELFF. The J gene is TRBJ2-2, the V gene TRBV4-2; 9 bases match TRBD1. The CDR3 extends over 15 amino acids. V was pared by 1 base and J by 7 bases, with 4 bases of the junction left unmatched. Germline V gene sequence: CDR1 LGHNA, CDR2 YNFKEQ.

This clonotype was observed a handful of times. The rearrangement links TRBV7-2 to TRBJ1-6; 10 bases are a match to TRBD1. With V trimmed by 4 bases and J by 10 bases, 10 bases remained unmatched. Germline CDR1 is SGHTA and CDR2 is FQGNSA. The CDR3 runs 16 residues. The CDR3 loop is CASSSNRGTGDSPLHF. The CDR3 coding sequence is TGTGCCAGCAGCTCTAACAGGGGGACAGGGGACTCACCCCTCCACTTT. Full variable domain (rest looked up from reference TRBV7-2 and TRBJ1-6): GAGVSQSPSNKVTEKGKDVELRCDPISGHTALYWYRQSLGQGLEFLIYFQGNSAPDKSGLPSDRFSAERTGGSVSTLTIQRTQQEDSAVYLCASSSNRGTGDSPLHFGNGTRLTVT.

V is TRBV5-1 and J is TRBJ2-1; unclear D gene. The CDR3 spans 12 residues. V lost 6 bases and J lost 0, with 4 bases in between. CDR1 and CDR2 from the germline V gene are SGHRS and YFSETQ. The CDR3 DNA is TGCGCCAGCAAGGGCTCCTACAATGAGCAGTTCTTC. As protein: CASKGSYNEQFF. The variable domain in full, completed from reference TRBV5-1 and TRBJ2-1, reads KAGVTQTPRYLIKTRGQQVTLSCSPISGHRSVSWYQQTPGQGLQFLFEYFSETQRNKGNFPGRFSGRQFSNSRSEMNVSTLELGDSALYLCASKGSYNEQFFGPGTRLTVL.

The chain employs TRBV28 and TRBJ2-6; 7 bases align to TRBD1. Germline CDR1 reads MDHEN; CDR2 reads SYDVKM. Trimming at V came to 5 bases and at J to 0 bases, leaving 10 bases not matched to a gene. The CDR3 sequence is 18 residues long. The chain's CDR3 is CASSRPGTVFSGANVLTF. The CDR3 coding sequence is TGTGCCAGCAGTAGACCCGGGACAGTTTTCTCTGGGGCCAACGTCCTGACTTTC.

This clonotype has more than one count but fewer than ten. The chain carries TRBV5-6 and TRBJ2-7, with TRBD2 identical over 12 bases. CDR1 and CDR2 (germline): SGHDT, YYEEEE. This CDR3 is 16 amino acids long. Germline trimming cut 4 bases from V and 7 bases from J; bases unmatched to any gene: 12. The CDR3, as DNA: TGTGCCAGCAGCCCACCGGGACTAGCGGGTCTTCGTGAGCAGTACTTC. This sequence encodes CASSPPGLAGLREQYF. The full variable domain, rest sourced from reference TRBV5-6 and TRBJ2-7, is DAGVTQSPTHLIKTRGQQVTLRCSPKSGHDTVSWYQQALGQGPQFIFQYYEEEERQRGNFPDRFSGHQFPNYSSELNVNALLLGDSALYLCASSPPGLAGLREQYFGPGTRLTVT.

The chain combines TRBV6-2 or TRBV6-3 with TRBJ1-2; D remains unclear. Per germline, CDR1 MNHEY and CDR2 SVGEGT. The CDR3 spans 15 residues. V was shortened by 2 bases and J by 0 bases, with 10 bases between the two germline ends. The CDR3 sequence is CASSYGAVSNYGYTF. The CDR3 DNA reads as TGTGCCAGCAGTTACGGCGCCGTCTCTAACTATGGCTACACCTTC.

This clonotype was counted ten times or more. The CDR3 loop reads CSVGVVPNEKLFF. The CDR3 nucleotides are TGCAGCGTGGGGGTGGTTCCGAATGAAAAACTGTTTTTT. The J gene is TRBJ1-4, the V gene TRBV29-1; tentatively, D is TRBD1 (5 bases). Trimming took 6 bases from V and 5 from J, leaving 13 bases between them. The germline V gene has CDR1 SQVTM and CDR2 ANQGSEA. The CDR3 covers 13 residues.